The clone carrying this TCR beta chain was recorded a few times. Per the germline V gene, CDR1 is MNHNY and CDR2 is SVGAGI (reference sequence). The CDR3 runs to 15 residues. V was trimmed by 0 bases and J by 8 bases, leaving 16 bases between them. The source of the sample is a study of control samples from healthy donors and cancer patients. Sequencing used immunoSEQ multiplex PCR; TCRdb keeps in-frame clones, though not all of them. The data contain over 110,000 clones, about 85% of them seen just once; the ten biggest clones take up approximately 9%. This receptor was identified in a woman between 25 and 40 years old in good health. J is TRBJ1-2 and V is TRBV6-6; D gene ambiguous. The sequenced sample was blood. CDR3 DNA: TGTGCCAGCAGTTACTCCCTTTACCGGCGGGAGGGCTACACCTTC. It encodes CASSYSLYRREGYTF.